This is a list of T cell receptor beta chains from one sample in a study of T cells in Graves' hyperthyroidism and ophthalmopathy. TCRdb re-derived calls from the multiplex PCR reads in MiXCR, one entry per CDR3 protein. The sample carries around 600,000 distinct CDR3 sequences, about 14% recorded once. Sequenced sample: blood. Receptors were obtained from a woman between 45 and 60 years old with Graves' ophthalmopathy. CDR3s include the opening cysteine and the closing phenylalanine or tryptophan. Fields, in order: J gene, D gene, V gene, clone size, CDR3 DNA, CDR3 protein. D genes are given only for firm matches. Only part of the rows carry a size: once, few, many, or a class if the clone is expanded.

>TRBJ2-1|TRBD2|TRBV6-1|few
TGTGCCAGCAGTGAGGCCCAAGCGGGGAATGAGCAGTTCTTC
CASSEAQAGNEQFF
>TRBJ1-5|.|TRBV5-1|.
TGCGCCAGCAGCTTGGAAAAAGGGCCCCAGCATTTT
CASSLEKGPQHF
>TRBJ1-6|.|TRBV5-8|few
TGTGCCAGCAGCTTGGAGGACCTAAGCTCCTATAATTCACCCCTCCACTTT
CASSLEDLSSYNSPLHF
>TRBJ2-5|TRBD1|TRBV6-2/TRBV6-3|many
TGTGCCAGCACCAAACGGAGAGGGGGCGTGGGGCAAGAGACCCAGTACTTC
CASTKRRGGVGQETQYF
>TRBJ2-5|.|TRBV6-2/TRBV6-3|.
TGTGCCAGCAGTCCCTGGATCCGAGAGACCCAGTACTTC
CASSPWIRETQYF
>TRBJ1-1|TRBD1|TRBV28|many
TGTGCCAGCAGTTCCGACAGGGTGAGGACTGAAGCTTTCTTT
CASSSDRVRTEAFF
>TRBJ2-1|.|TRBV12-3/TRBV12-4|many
TGTGCCAGCACCCTGGACTTTCACTCCTACAATGAGCAGTTCTTC
CASTLDFHSYNEQFF
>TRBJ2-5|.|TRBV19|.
TGTGCCAGTAGTATAGCCGGGCAGCAAGAGACCCAGTACTTC
CASSIAGQQETQYF
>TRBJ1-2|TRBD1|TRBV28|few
TGTGCCAGTCAACCAGGGGGAGACTATGGCTACACCTTC
CASQPGGDYGYTF
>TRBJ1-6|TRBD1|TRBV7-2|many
TGTGCCAGCAGCTTGGACAGGGATCGAAATTCACCCCTCCACTTT
CASSLDRDRNSPLHF
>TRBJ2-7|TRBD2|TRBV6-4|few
TGTGCCAGCAGCAAGGGACTAGCGGGAGCCCACGAGCAGTACTTC
CASSKGLAGAHEQYF
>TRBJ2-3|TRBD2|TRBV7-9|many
TGTGCCAGCAGCTTAGGCGGGAGCTTGGCAGATACGCAGTATTTT
CASSLGGSLADTQYF
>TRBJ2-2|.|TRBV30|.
TGTGCCTGGAGCCTGAACACCGGGGAGCTGTTTTTT
CAWSLNTGELFF
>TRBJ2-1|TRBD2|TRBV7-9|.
TGTGCCAGCAGCTTCGGGACTAGCGGGGGTCCCTACAATGAGCAGTTCTTC
CASSFGTSGGPYNEQFF
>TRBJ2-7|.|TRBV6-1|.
TGTGCCAGCACAAAGCAGGGTTCCCACGAGCAGTACTTC
CASTKQGSHEQYF
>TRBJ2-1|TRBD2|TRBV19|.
TGTGCCAGTAGTATTCGACTAGCGGGAGGCAATGAGCAGTTCTTC
CASSIRLAGGNEQFF
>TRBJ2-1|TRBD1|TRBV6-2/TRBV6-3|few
TGTGCCAGCAGGTGGGACAGGAGCTCCTACAATGAGCAGTTCTTC
CASRWDRSSYNEQFF
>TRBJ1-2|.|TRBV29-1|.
TGCAGCGGGGGGGAAGTTCTCGGGGGCTACACCTTC
CSGGEVLGGYTF
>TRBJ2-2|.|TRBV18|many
TGTGCCAGCTCACCTGTTGACAGTCGGACCGGGGAGCTGTTTTTT
CASSPVDSRTGELFF
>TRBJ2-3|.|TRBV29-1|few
TGCAGCGTCCGAGAGGCTGGCACAGATACGCAGTATTTT
CSVREAGTDTQYF
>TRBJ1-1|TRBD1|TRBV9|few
TGTGCCAGCAGCAAGGGACAGAAACATTTGAACACTGAAGCTTTCTTT
CASSKGQKHLNTEAFF
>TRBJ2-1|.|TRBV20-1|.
TGCAGTGCTCCTCAGGGACAGGCGCTTCCTGCCGGGACTAGCACCTACAATGAGCAGTTCTTC
CSAPQGQALPAGTSTYNEQFF
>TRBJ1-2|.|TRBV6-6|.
TGTGCCAGCAGTTACTCCGGGGTGGGATCCGCCGCTCTTTATGGGGGCTACACCTTC
CASSYSGVGSAALYGGYTF
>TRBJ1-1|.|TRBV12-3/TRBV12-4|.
TGTGCCAGCAGTTACTCGAGTCTGGGGGCGAACACTGAAGCTTTCTTT
CASSYSSLGANTEAFF
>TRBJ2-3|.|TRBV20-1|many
TGCAGTGCTAGAGTCCATAGCACAGATACGCAGTATTTT
CSARVHSTDTQYF
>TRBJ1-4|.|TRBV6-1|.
TGTGCCAGCAGTACCCCCGGCAGGGGTGAAAAACTGTTTTTT
CASSTPGRGEKLFF
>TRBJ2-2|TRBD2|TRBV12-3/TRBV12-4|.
TGTGCCAGCGATAGCGGGGCGAACACCGGGGAGCTGTTTTTT
CASDSGANTGELFF
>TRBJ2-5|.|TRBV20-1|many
TGCAGTGCGGCGAGACTTGTACAAGAGACCCAGTACTTC
CSAARLVQETQYF
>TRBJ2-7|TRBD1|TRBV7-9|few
TGTGCCAGCAGCGCACAACAGGGGGCGGTATCCTACGAGCAGTACTTC
CASSAQQGAVSYEQYF
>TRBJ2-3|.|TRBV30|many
TGTGCCTGGACAACTAGTCCCGATACGCAGTATTTT
CAWTTSPDTQYF
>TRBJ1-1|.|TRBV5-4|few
TGTGCCAGCAGGTCTAATCCCCAAAAATTAGATGAAGCTTTCTTT
CASRSNPQKLDEAFF
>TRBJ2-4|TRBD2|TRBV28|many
TGTGCCAGCAGTCGTGTAGCAGGCGGGAGGGGTAACAAAAACATTCAGTACTTC
CASSRVAGGRGNKNIQYF
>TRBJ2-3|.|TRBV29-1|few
TGCAGCGACATTAGCCGCACAGATACGCAGTATTTT
CSDISRTDTQYF
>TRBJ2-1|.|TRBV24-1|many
TGTGCCACCAGTGCCCCGACAAGCTCCTACAATGAGCAGTTCTTC
CATSAPTSSYNEQFF
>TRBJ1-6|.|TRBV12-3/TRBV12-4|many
TGTGCCAGCAGTCTCCTCGCAGGGACACCCCTCCACTTT
CASSLLAGTPLHF
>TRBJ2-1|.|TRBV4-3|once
TGCGCCAGCAGCCAAGACAGCGGGTCTATCAATGAGCAGTTCTTC
CASSQDSGSINEQFF
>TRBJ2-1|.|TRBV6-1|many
TGTGCCAGTCGCCGATCTAGCGATTCCTACAATGAGCAGTTCTTC
CASRRSSDSYNEQFF
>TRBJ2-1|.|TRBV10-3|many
TGTGCCATCAGCCAAGGGACCGACAATGAGCAGTTCTTC
CAISQGTDNEQFF
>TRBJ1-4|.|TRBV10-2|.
TGCGCCAGCAGTCCAGACTATGAAAAACTGTTTTTT
CASSPDYEKLFF
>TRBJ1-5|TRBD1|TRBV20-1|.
TGCAGTGCAAGGGGACAGGGTTATCAGCCCCAGCATTTT
CSARGQGYQPQHF
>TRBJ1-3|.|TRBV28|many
TGTGCCAGCAGTTCGGGACGCGCGTCTGGAAACACCATATATTTT
CASSSGRASGNTIYF
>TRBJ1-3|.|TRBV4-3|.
TGCGCCAGCAGCCAAGATAGAGTCCGGGACAACCTCTCTGGAAACACCATATATTTT
CASSQDRVRDNLSGNTIYF
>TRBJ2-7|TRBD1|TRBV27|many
TGTGCCAGCAGTTCCCCCGGGACAGGGAACTACGAGCAGTACTTC
CASSSPGTGNYEQYF
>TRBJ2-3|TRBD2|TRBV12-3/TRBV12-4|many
TGTGCCAGCAGTTCAAAATCTAGCGGGAGGAGCGGAGATACGCAGTATTTT
CASSSKSSGRSGDTQYF
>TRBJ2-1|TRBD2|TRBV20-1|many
TGCAGTGCTAGACTAGCGGGAGGGTACAATGAGCAGTTCTTC
CSARLAGGYNEQFF
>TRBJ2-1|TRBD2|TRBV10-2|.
TGCGCCAGCAGTTCTTTCGCGGGAGTAAGGAATGAGCAGTTCTTC
CASSSFAGVRNEQFF
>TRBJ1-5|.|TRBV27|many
TGTGCCAGCAGTACTCTCCGGGACTTCCTACGGGGTCAGCCCCAGCATTTT
CASSTLRDFLRGQPQHF
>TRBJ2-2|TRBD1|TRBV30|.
TGTGCCTGGAAGAGGACAGGGTCTAACACCGGGGAGCTGTTTTTT
CAWKRTGSNTGELFF
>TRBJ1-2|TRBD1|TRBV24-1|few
TGTGCCACCAGTGATGGGCAGGGGGCTAACTATGGCTACACCTTC
CATSDGQGANYGYTF
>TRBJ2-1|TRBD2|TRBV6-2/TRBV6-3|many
TGTGCCAGCAGTTACTGGCTAGCGGGAGGACGGGAGCAGTTCTTC
CASSYWLAGGREQFF
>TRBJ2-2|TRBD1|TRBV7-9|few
TGTGCCAGCAGCTTATTCAGGGGGTCGAACACCGGGGAGCTGTTTTTT
CASSLFRGSNTGELFF
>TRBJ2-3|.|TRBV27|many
TGTGCCAGCAGTCAAAGCGGAAGAAGCACAGATACGCAGTATTTT
CASSQSGRSTDTQYF
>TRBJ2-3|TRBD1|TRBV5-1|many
TGCGCCAGCAGCTGGGACAGTCGGGCAGATACGCAGTATTTT
CASSWDSRADTQYF
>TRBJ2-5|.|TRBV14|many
TGTGCCAGCAGCCAAGATGCACAGGGTACGGCAGAGACCCAGTACTTC
CASSQDAQGTAETQYF
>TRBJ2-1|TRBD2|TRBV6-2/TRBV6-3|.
TGTGCCAGCAGTTTTAGCGGGCACTACAATGAGCAGTTCTTC
CASSFSGHYNEQFF
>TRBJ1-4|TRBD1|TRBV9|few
TGTGCCAGCAGCCAGAACAGGGGGCGCCGTGAAAAACTGTTTTTT
CASSQNRGRREKLFF
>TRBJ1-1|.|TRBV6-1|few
TGTGCCAGCAGTGGTCGGAGGAGGATGCGAGAGAACACTGAAGCTTTCTTT
CASSGRRRMRENTEAFF